This T cell receptor beta chain emerged from a study of blood T cell repertoires in COVID-19. Overall study context: There were acute and convalescent COVID-19 samples, and they came from the United States, Italy and Spain. In each case, the material was cDNA or gDNA derived from T cells, B-cell-depleted T cells, or PBMCs.

Details on this clone: Sequence at one end of the junction differs from germline and may be a read error.

Seattle researchers signed up patients amid active infection and tracked them longitudinally. The germline V gene encodes CDR1 SSHAT and CDR2 FNYEAQ (reference sequence). The CDR3 covers 15 residues. Some clones are missing from TCRdb's copy, which holds only in-frame ones; the method was immunoSEQ multiplex PCR. There are about 70,000 clones in the sample; 83% occur only once, and 6.5% to 7.5% lies in the top ten. The source material was peripheral blood. The origin of this receptor is a man younger than 45 with COVID-19, enrolled during active disease. The V gene is TRBV7-7, the J gene TRBJ2-2; TRBD2 might be the D (5 bases). The CDR3 region has the DNA TGTGCTAGCAGCTTATCCGGGGCGAACACCGGGGAGCTGTTTTTT. This codes for CASSLSGANTGELFF.